These 21 T cell receptor beta chains were sequenced from one sample in a study of CD8+ T cells in alopecia areata (dated by TCRdb to 2017 to 2018). The library was prepared using the immunoSEQ multiplex PCR assay. To provide template for TCR sequencing, every sample had RNA extracted and reverse transcribed into cDNA. What TCRdb holds here is the immuneACCESS table cut down to in-frame rearrangements. Part of the clones is not present; checked against another copy, under half of the missing clones reflect an unresolved V gene, and the others are unexplained. The sample table holds about 120,000 clones, of which 45% to 65% were seen once. Jointly, the top ten make up 3% to 4% of the sample. What the time point label conveys for this sample: roughly 24 weeks on oral tofacitinib. This specimen's treatment or condition label, interpreted: oral pan-JAK inhibitor, 5-10 mg twice daily. The sequencing used CD4+ T cells sorted from blood, collected at week 24, from a patient treated with tofacitinib. The source of these receptors is a human donor with alopecia areata.

The chain is built from TRBV4-2 and TRBJ2-7; 7 positions match TRBD2. The CDR3 consists of 15 residues. With V trimmed by 3 bases and J by 3 bases, 8 bases remained unmatched. CDR1 LGHNA and CDR2 YNFKEQ come from the germline V gene. The CDR3 sequence: CASSQERLAYYEQYF. CDR3 sequence (DNA): TGTGCCAGCAGCCAGGAACGACTAGCATACTACGAGCAGTACTTC.

The chain combines TRBV9 with TRBJ2-3; the D is unclear. This CDR3 is 13 amino acids long. V lost 3 bases and J 6 bases, leaving 11 bases between the germline ends. CDR1 is SGDLS and CDR2 is YYNGEE in the germline V gene. Here the CDR3 DNA reads TGTGCCAGCAGCGCCCACTTGCTGGATACGCAGTATTTT. Amino acids: CASSAHLLDTQYF. The entire variable domain, with the rest obtained from reference TRBV9 and TRBJ2-3, is as follows: DSGVTQTPKHLITATGQRVTLRCSPRSGDLSVYWYQQSLDQGLQFLIQYYNGEERAKGNILERFSAQQFPDLHSELNLSSLELGDSALYFCASSAHLLDTQYFGPGTRLTVL.

Only one count was recorded for this clone. The V and J genes are TRBV20-1 and TRBJ2-7; no clear D gene. This CDR3 spans 10 amino acids. CDR1 is DFQATT, CDR2 SNEGSKA, per germline (reference sequence). The V end was cut by 0 bases, the J end by 6 bases, with 3 bases between. CDR3 region: CSARETEQYF. As DNA, the CDR3 is TGCAGTGCTAGAGAAACCGAGCAGTACTTC.

The gene calls are TRBV2 and TRBJ1-5, with TRBD1 as a possible D gene (6 bases). The V and J ends lost 7 bases and 7 bases respectively, with 14 bases between them. Looked up from germline, CDR1 is SNHLY and CDR2 is FYNNEI. The CDR3 has 13 amino acids. In DNA, the CDR3 is TGTGCCAGCACAGGGCAGGGGTTGCAGCCCCAGCATTTT. This translates into CASTGQGLQPQHF.

The V call is TRBV10-3, the J call TRBJ1-4; 8 bases are a match to TRBD1. CDR1 is ENHRY and CDR2 is SYGVKD in the germline V gene. The CDR3 spans 15 residues. Trimming took 10 bases from V and 3 from J; bases not matched to a gene: 10. The CDR3 coding sequence is TGTGCCACACAGGACCCAGGGGGCTCTAATGAAAAACTGTTTTTT. Protein sequence: CATQDPGGSNEKLFF.

In the case of this clone: Within the sample, other DNA sequences also encode this same CDR3. In DNA, the CDR3 is TGTGCCAGCAGTTTAAATCAGCCCCAGCATTTT. As protein: CASSLNQPQHF. This chain uses TRBV2 with TRBJ1-5; D unclear. The CDR3 loop spans 11 amino acids. Germline CDR1 and CDR2: SNHLY and FYNNEI. Trimming stripped 5 bases from V and 4 bases from J, with 3 bases between.

This rearrangement joins TRBV5-1 to TRBJ2-5; D is tentatively TRBD1 or TRBD2 (6 bases each). V gave up 6 bases and J gave up 5 bases, with 17 bases separating them. This CDR3 spans 14 amino acids. From germline, CDR1 is SGHRS and CDR2 YFSETQ. The CDR3 loop is CASTLGGSEETQYF. CDR3 coding DNA: TGCGCCAGCACACTCGGGGGCTCCGAGGAGACCCAGTACTTC.

The sample holds a few counts of this clone. This sequence joins TRBV14 and TRBJ1-2; maybe TRBD1 (6 bases). Germline V CDR1 and CDR2: SGHDN, FVKESK. The CDR3 has 14 residues. V gave up 1 base and J gave up 8 bases, with 14 bases separating them. CDR3: CASSQGQQGLGYTF. CDR3 in DNA: TGTGCCAGCAGCCAAGGGCAGCAGGGGCTCGGCTACACCTTC.

The J gene is TRBJ1-6, the V gene TRBV4-2, with D tentatively TRBD1 (5 bases). Trimming left V 0 bases short and J 6 bases short, with 6 bases between. CDR1 and CDR2 (germline): LGHNA, YNFKEQ. This CDR3 has 14 amino acids. CDR3 protein: CASSQERGNSPLHF. DNA of the CDR3: TGTGCCAGCAGCCAAGAAAGGGGTAATTCACCCCTCCACTTT.

This clone has a handful of counts. The chain uses TRBV29-1 and TRBJ2-2; 7 bases are a match to TRBD1. This CDR3 contains 12 residues. Per germline, CDR1 SQVTM and CDR2 ANQGSEA. The V and J ends lost 8 bases and 6 bases, in that order; junction bases with no gene match: 6. The CDR3 coding sequence is TGCAGCACAGAGACAGGGTCCGGGGAGCTGTTTTTT. It is translated as CSTETGSGELFF.

The chain couples TRBV29-1 to TRBJ1-1; perhaps TRBD1 as D (6 bases). Germline V gene lookup returns CDR1 SQVTM and CDR2 ANQGSEA. V shed 4 bases and J shed 1 base, with 10 bases lying between them. The CDR3 consists of 13 residues. The CDR3, as DNA: TGCAGCGTTGTAGGACAGACGAACACTGAAGCTTTCTTT. As protein: CSVVGQTNTEAFF.

The V call is TRBV7-9, the J call TRBJ2-5, with TRBD2 matching 8 bases. The germline V gene encodes CDR1 SEHNR and CDR2 FQNEAQ (reference sequence). The CDR3 contains 15 residues. Losses at the gene ends were 7 bases for V and 1 base for J; bases not matched to a gene: 8. CDR3 region: CASTKVAGLQETQYF. The CDR3 region has the DNA TGTGCCAGCACAAAGGTAGCGGGGCTCCAAGAGACCCAGTACTTC. Full variable domain (missing parts from reference TRBV7-9 and TRBJ2-5): DTGVSQNPRHKITKRGQNVTFRCDPISEHNRLYWYRQTLGQGPEFLTYFQNEAQLEKSRLLSDRFSAERPKGSFSTLEIQRTEQGDSAMYLCASTKVAGLQETQYFGPGTRLLVL.

The DNA of the CDR3 is TGTGCCTGGAGTTCGGGAAGCCCGAAGACCCAGTACTTC. Its translation: CAWSSGSPKTQYF. V and J are TRBV30 and TRBJ2-5; weak D call: TRBD2 (5 bases). The V and J ends lost 2 bases and 6 bases respectively, with 13 bases between them. Germline lookup yields CDR1 GTSNPN and CDR2 SVGIG (reference sequence). The CDR3 spans 13 residues. Based on the CDR3 plus reference TRBV30 and TRBJ2-5, the full variable domain is SQTIHQWPATLVQPVGSPLSLECTVEGTSNPNLYWYRQAAGRGLQLLFYSVGIGQISSEVPQNLSASRPQDRQFILSSKKLLLSDSGFYLCAWSSGSPKTQYFGPGTRLLVL.

This clone was seen a handful of times. This chain joins TRBV2 and TRBJ2-7, with D unresolved. The V gene lost 1 base and the J gene lost 0 bases, with 16 bases spanning the gap. CDR1 is SNHLY, CDR2 FYNNEI, per germline. CDR3 size: 17 residues. In nucleotides, the CDR3 is TGTGCCAGCAGTGAAGGCAGGTTGTCTGCACACTCCTACGAGCAGTACTTC. Its translation is CASSEGRLSAHSYEQYF.

This rearrangement joins TRBV2 to TRBJ2-3, with D perhaps TRBD2 (6 bases). The CDR3 runs to 14 residues. The germline V and J ends were trimmed by 6 bases and 5 bases, with 15 bases remaining between them. Germline V gene lookup returns CDR1 SNHLY and CDR2 FYNNEI. The CDR3 sequence is CASRAGPSGDTQYF. In DNA form, the CDR3 reads TGTGCCAGCAGAGCGGGTCCATCGGGAGATACGCAGTATTTT.

This chain connects TRBV29-1 to TRBJ1-2; no reliable D call. V was cut by 8 bases and J by 7 bases, with 17 bases left in between. Per the germline V gene, CDR1 is SQVTM and CDR2 is ANQGSEA. This CDR3 has 12 amino acids. The CDR3 coding sequence is TGCAGCCCGCGACTGCGCGGAGGTGGCTACACCTTC. Amino acid sequence: CSPRLRGGGYTF. Combining the CDR3 with reference TRBV29-1 and TRBJ1-2 gives the whole variable domain SAVISQKPSRDICQRGTSLTIQCQVDSQVTMMFWYRQQPGQSLTLIATANQGSEATYESGFVIDKFPISRPNLTFSTLTVSNMSPEDSSIYLCSPRLRGGGYTFGSGTRLTVV.

The chain carries TRBV10-3 and TRBJ2-3; 8 nucleotides line up with TRBD2. V shed 7 bases, J shed 5 bases, and the junction held 5 bases outside the gene matches. Germline values: CDR1 ENHRY, CDR2 SYGVKD. The CDR3 spans 13 residues. The CDR3 reads CAINGGGQDTQYF. The CDR3 coding sequence is TGTGCCATCAACGGGGGGGGCCAAGATACGCAGTATTTT.

The genes are TRBV6-5 and TRBJ1-3; unclear D gene. Germline-derived CDR1 and CDR2 are MNHEY and SVGAGI. The CDR3 is made up of 12 amino acids. V dropped 8 bases and J dropped 0 bases, with 5 bases sitting between them. Here the CDR3 DNA reads TGTGCCAGCGGAATCTCTGGAAACACCATATATTTT. Translated, it gives CASGISGNTIYF.

The V and J genes are TRBV5-1 and TRBJ2-5; D might be TRBD1 (5 bases). This CDR3 is built from 13 residues. Germline V gene data show CDR1 as SGHRS and CDR2 as YFSETQ. Trimming pared 4 bases from V and 2 bases from J, leaving 9 bases between. As DNA, the CDR3 is TGCGCCAGCAGCATGACAGTACAAGAGACCCAGTACTTC. Protein product: CASSMTVQETQYF.

The chain carries TRBV27 and TRBJ2-1; no clear D gene. Germline V gives CDR1 MNHEY, CDR2 SMNVEV (reference sequence). The CDR3 totals 14 residues. The V and J ends lost 2 bases and 10 bases respectively, with 15 bases between them. CDR3 nucleotides: TGTGCCAGCAGTTTAATTGCTCAGTTTGGGGAGCAGTTCTTC. Its translation is CASSLIAQFGEQFF.

CDR3 nucleotide sequence: TGTGCCAGCTCATCGGGACAGAAGAGCACAGATACGCAGTATTTT. Its translation is CASSSGQKSTDTQYF. V is TRBV18 and J is TRBJ2-3; 7 nucleotides match TRBD1. There are 15 residues in the CDR3. The junction had 5 bases not matched to a gene; V was cut back by 5 bases and J by 0 bases. In germline, CDR1 is KGHSH, CDR2 LQKENI.